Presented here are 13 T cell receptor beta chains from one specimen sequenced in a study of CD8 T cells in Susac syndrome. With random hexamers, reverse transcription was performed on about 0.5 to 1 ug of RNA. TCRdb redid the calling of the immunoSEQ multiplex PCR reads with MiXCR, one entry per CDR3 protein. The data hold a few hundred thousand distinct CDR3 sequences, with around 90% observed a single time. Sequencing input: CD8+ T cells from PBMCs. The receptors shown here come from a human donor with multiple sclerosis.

The DNA for the CDR3 is TGCAGCGTCGTTGACTACGAGCAGTACTTC. Protein: CSVVDYEQYF. The chain carries TRBV29-1 and TRBJ2-7; D not resolved. The CDR3 is made up of 10 amino acids. From germline, CDR1 is SQVTM and CDR2 ANQGSEA. V lost 6 bases and J 3 bases, leaving 6 bases between the germline ends.

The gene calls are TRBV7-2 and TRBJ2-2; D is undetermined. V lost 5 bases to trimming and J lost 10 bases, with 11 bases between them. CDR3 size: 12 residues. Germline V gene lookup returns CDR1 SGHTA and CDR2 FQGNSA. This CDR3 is CASSVGGPELFF. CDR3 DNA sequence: TGTGCCAGCAGCGTCGGTGGGCCGGAGCTGTTTTTT.

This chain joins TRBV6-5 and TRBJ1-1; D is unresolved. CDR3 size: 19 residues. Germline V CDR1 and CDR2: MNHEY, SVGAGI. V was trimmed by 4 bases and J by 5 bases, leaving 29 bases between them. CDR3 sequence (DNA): TGTGCCAGCAGTTGGAAGTGGTTGGGAGACCTCCCTCCTAGGACTGAAGCTTTCTTT. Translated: CASSWKWLGDLPPRTEAFF.

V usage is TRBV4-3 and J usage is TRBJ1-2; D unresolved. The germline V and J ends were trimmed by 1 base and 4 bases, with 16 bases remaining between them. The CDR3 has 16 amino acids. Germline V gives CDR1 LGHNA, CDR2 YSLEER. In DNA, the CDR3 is TGCGCCAGCAGCCAAGGTTCCCTCGCGGGGTTCTATGGCTACACCTTC. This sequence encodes CASSQGSLAGFYGYTF.

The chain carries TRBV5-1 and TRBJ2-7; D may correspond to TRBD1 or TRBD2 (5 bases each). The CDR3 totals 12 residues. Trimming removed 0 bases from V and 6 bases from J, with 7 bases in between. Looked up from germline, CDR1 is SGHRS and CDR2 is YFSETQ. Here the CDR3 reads CASSLAGTEQYF. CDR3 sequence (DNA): TGCGCCAGCAGCTTGGCAGGGACCGAGCAGTACTTC.

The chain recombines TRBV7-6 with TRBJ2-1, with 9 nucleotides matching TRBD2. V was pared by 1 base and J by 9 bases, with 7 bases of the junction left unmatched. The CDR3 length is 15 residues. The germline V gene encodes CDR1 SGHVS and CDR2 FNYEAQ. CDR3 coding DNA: TGTGCCAGCAGCTTAGGGCGGGAGGGCCGAATTGAGCAGTTCTTC. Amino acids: CASSLGREGRIEQFF. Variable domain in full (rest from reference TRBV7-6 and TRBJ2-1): GAGVSQSPRYKVTKRGQDVALRCDPISGHVSLYWYRQALGQGPEFLTYFNYEAQQDKSGLPNDRFSAERPEGSISTLTIQRTEQRDSAMYRCASSLGREGRIEQFFGPGTRLTVL.

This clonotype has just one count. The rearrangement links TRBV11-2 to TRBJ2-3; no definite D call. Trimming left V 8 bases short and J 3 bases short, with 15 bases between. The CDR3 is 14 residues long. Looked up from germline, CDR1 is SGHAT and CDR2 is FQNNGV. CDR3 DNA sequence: TGTGCCAGCGCGACCAGAATGAGTACAGATACGCAGTATTTT. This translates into CASATRMSTDTQYF.

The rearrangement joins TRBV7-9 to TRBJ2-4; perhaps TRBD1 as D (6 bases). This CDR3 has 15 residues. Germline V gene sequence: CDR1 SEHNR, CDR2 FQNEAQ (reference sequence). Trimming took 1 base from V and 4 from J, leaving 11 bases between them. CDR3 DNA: TGTGCCAGCAGCTTAGAAGGGGGAACTAAAAACATTCAGTACTTC. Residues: CASSLEGGTKNIQYF.

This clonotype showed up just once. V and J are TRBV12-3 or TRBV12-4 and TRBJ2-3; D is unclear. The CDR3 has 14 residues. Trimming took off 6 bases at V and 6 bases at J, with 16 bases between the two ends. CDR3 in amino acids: CASSPVGVVDTQYF. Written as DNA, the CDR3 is TGTGCCAGCAGCCCCGTAGGAGTAGTGGATACGCAGTATTTT.

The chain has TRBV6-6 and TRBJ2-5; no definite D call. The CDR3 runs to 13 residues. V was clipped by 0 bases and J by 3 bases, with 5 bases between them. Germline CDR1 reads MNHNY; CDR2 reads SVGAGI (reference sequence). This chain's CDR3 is CASSYSTEETQYF. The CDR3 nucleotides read TGTGCCAGCAGTTACTCGACGGAAGAGACCCAGTACTTC.

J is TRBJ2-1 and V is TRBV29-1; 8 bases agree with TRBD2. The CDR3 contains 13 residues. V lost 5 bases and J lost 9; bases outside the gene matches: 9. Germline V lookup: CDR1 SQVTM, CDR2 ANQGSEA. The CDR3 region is CSVNSGVRSEQFF. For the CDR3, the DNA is TGCAGCGTTAATAGCGGGGTAAGGAGTGAGCAGTTCTTC.

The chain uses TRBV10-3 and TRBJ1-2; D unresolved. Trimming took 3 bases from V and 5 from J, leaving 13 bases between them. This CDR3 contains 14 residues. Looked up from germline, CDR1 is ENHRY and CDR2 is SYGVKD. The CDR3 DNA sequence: TGTGCCATCAGTGATCCTGGACGGCCTTATGGCTACACCTTC. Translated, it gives CAISDPGRPYGYTF.

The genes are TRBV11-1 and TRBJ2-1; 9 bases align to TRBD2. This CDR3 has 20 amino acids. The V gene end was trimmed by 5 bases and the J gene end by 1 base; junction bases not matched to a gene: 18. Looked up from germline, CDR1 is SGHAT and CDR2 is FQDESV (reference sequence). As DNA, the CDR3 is TGTGCCAGCAGCCCGACGCAAGGCATAGCGGGGGTGAGGTCCTACAATGAGCAGTTCTTC. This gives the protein CASSPTQGIAGVRSYNEQFF.